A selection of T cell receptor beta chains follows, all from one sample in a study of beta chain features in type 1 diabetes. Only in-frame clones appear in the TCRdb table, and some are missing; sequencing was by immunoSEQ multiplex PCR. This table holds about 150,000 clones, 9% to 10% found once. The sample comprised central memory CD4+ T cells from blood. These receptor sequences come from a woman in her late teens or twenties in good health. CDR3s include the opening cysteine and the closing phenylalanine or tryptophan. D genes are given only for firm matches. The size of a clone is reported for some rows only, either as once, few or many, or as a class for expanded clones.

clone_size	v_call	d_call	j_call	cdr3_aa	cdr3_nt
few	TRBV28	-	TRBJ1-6	CASSSGNYSPLHF	TGTGCCAGCAGTTCTGGCAATTATTCACCCCTCCACTTT
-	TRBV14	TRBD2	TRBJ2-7	CASSLRGGPHEQYF	TGTGCCAGCAGCCTCCGGGGGGGCCCCCACGAGCAGTACTTC
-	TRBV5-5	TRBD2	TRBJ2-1	CASSPGTSALNEQFF	TGTGCCAGCAGTCCCGGGACTAGCGCCCTCAATGAGCAGTTCTTC
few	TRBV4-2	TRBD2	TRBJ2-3	CASSQDSRTSGFPDTQYF	TGTGCCAGCAGCCAAGACTCTAGGACTAGCGGGTTTCCAGATACGCAGTATTTT
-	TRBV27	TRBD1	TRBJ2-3	CASSNRQGADTQYF	TGTGCCAGCAGTAATCGACAGGGCGCAGATACGCAGTATTTT
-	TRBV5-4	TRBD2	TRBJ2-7	CASSFSGGGYEQYF	TGTGCCAGCAGCTTCAGCGGGGGGGGATACGAGCAGTACTTC
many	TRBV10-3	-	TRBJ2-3	CAINSNTDTQYF	TGTGCCATCAACTCGAACACAGATACGCAGTATTTT
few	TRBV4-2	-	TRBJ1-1	CASSRRQSEAFF	TGTGCCAGCAGCCGACGACAGTCTGAAGCTTTCTTT
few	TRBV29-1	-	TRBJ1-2	CSVDFRTRDGYTF	TGCAGCGTTGATTTCCGGACCAGGGATGGCTACACCTTC
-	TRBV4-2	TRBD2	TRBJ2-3	CASSQDGPTSVADTQYF	TGTGCCAGCAGCCAAGATGGCCCGACTAGCGTTGCAGATACGCAGTATTTT
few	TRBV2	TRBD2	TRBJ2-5	CASSVSGGREETQYF	TGTGCCAGCAGTGTAAGCGGGGGGCGGGAAGAGACCCAGTACTTC
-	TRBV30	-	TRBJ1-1	CAWGAGLSTEAFF	TGTGCCTGGGGAGCAGGGTTGAGCACTGAAGCTTTCTTT
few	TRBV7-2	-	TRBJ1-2	CASSSHGGGNYGYTF	TGTGCCAGCAGCTCCCACGGGGGGGGTAACTATGGCTACACCTTC
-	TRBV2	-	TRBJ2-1	CASSESASVNEQFF	TGTGCCAGCAGTGAATCGGCTAGCGTCAATGAGCAGTTCTTC
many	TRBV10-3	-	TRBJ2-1	CAISAPPRYNEQFF	TGTGCCATCAGCGCCCCCCCTAGGTACAATGAGCAGTTCTTC
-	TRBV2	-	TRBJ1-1	CASSEGYGLTNTEAFF	TGTGCCAGCAGTGAAGGCTACGGACTTACGAACACTGAAGCTTTCTTT
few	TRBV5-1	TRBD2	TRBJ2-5	CASSLLTSERETQYF	TGCGCCAGCAGCTTGTTGACTAGCGAGAGGGAGACCCAGTACTTC
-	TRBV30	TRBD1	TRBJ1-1	CAWGTGGGGNTEAFF	TGTGCCTGGGGGACAGGGGGCGGTGGGAACACTGAAGCTTTCTTT
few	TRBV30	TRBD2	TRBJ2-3	CAWSFPTAGGSDTQYF	TGTGCCTGGAGTTTTCCAACAGCGGGGGGGTCAGATACGCAGTATTTT
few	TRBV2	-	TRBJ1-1	CASSLGEGTEAFF	TGTGCCAGCAGCCTGGGGGAGGGCACTGAAGCTTTCTTT
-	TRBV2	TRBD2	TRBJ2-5	CASSAQAGGQGETQYF	TGTGCCAGCAGTGCTCAAGCGGGGGGCCAGGGAGAGACCCAGTACTTC
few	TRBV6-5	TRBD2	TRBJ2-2	CASSIAGGNTGELFF	TGTGCCAGCAGCATAGCGGGAGGTAACACCGGGGAGCTGTTTTTT
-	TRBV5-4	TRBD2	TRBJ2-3	CASSRTSGNPSRTDTQYF	TGTGCCAGCAGCCGAACTAGCGGGAACCCTAGCCGCACAGATACGCAGTATTTT
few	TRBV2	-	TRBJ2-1	CASSEEVLVGDEQFF	TGTGCCAGCAGTGAGGAGGTATTAGTCGGTGATGAGCAGTTCTTC
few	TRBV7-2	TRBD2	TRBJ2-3	CASSPTWTSGGISDTQYF	TGTGCCAGCAGCCCTACTTGGACTAGCGGAGGGATATCAGATACGCAGTATTTT
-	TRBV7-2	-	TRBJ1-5	CASAAWGGGNQPQHF	TGTGCCAGCGCCGCGTGGGGAGGAGGCAATCAGCCCCAGCATTTT
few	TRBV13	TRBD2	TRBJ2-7	CASSLRLAGRDEQYF	TGTGCCAGCAGCCTAAGACTAGCGGGACGGGACGAGCAGTACTTC
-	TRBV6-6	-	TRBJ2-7	CASGGSSYEQYF	TGTGCCAGCGGGGGGAGCTCCTACGAGCAGTACTTC
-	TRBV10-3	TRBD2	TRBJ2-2	CAISPGTSTNTGELFF	TGTGCCATCAGCCCCGGGACTAGCACGAACACCGGGGAGCTGTTTTTT
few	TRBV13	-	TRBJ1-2	CASSLNSYGYTF	TGTGCCAGCAGCTTAAACAGCTATGGCTACACCTTC
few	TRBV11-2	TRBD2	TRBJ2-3	CASSSSGLAENTDTQYF	TGTGCCAGCAGCTCAAGCGGCCTAGCGGAAAACACAGATACGCAGTATTTT
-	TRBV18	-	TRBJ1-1	CASSPGEDTEAFF	TGTGCCAGCTCACCGGGTGAGGACACTGAAGCTTTCTTT
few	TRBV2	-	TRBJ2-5	CASSLTGLVETQYF	TGTGCCAGCAGTCTGACTGGACTGGTAGAGACCCAGTACTTC
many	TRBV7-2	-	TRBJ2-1	CASSSARGNEQFF	TGTGCCAGCAGCTCTGCCCGCGGCAATGAGCAGTTCTTC
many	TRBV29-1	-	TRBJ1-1	CSVGTGNTEAFF	TGCAGCGTTGGTACGGGGAACACTGAAGCTTTCTTT
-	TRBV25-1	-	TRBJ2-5	CASSEWRGGETQYF	TGTGCCAGCAGTGAATGGCGGGGTGGAGAGACCCAGTACTTC
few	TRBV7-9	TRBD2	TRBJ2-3	CASSSGLAGTTDTQYF	TGTGCCAGCAGCTCGGGACTAGCGGGTACCACAGATACGCAGTATTTT
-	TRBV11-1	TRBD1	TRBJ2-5	CASSPDRGRETQYF	TGTGCCAGCAGCCCGGACAGGGGAAGAGAGACCCAGTACTTC
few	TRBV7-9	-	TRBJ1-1	CASSLSGQLPTEAFF	TGTGCCAGCAGCTTATCCGGACAGCTCCCCACTGAAGCTTTCTTT
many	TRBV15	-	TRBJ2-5	CATSRDRGQETQYF	TGTGCCACCAGCAGAGATAGGGGCCAAGAGACCCAGTACTTC
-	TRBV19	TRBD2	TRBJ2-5	CASTGSSGGGETQYF	TGTGCCAGTACCGGGTCCTCGGGAGGCGGGGAGACCCAGTACTTC
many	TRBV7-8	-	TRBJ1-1	CASSLSRNTEAFF	TGTGCCAGCAGCTTATCGAGGAACACTGAAGCTTTCTTT
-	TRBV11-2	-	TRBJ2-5	CASSLSGGLETQYF	TGTGCCAGCAGCTTATCAGGTGGCTTGGAGACCCAGTACTTC
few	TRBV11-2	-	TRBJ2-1	CASSLVARVANEQFF	TGTGCCAGCAGCTTAGTGGCGAGGGTCGCCAATGAGCAGTTCTTC
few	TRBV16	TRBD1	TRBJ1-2	CASSQQGAHGYTF	TGTGCCAGCAGCCAACAGGGGGCACATGGCTACACCTTC
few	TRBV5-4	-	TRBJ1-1	CASSGGSLRTEAFF	TGTGCCAGCAGCGGAGGGTCCCTACGAACTGAAGCTTTCTTT
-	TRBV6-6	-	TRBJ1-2	CASSFTGTGYGYTF	TGTGCCAGCAGTTTCACCGGGACTGGCTATGGCTACACCTTC
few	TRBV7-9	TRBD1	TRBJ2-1	CASSLADRGDEQFF	TGTGCCAGCAGCTTGGCGGACAGGGGTGATGAGCAGTTCTTC
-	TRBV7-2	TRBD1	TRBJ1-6	CASRGQDRSYNSPLHF	TGTGCCAGCAGAGGACAGGATCGCTCCTATAATTCACCCCTCCACTTT
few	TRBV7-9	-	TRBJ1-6	CASSATGGVGDSPLHF	TGTGCCAGCAGCGCAACAGGAGGGGTGGGCGACTCACCCCTCCACTTT
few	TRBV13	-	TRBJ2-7	CASSSSRTYEQYF	TGTGCCAGCTCCTCCTCTAGGACCTACGAGCAGTACTTC
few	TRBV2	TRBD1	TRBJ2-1	CASRQIQGGDEQFF	TGTGCCAGCAGACAAATACAAGGGGGCGATGAGCAGTTCTTC
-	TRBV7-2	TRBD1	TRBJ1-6	CASSIDRGSPLHF	TGTGCCAGCAGCATCGACAGGGGGTCACCCCTCCACTTT
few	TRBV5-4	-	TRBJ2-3	CASSLKSGTDTQYF	TGTGCCAGCAGCCTTAAGTCAGGCACAGATACGCAGTATTTT
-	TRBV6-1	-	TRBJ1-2	CASSEGWGDYGYTF	TGTGCCAGCAGTGAAGGTTGGGGAGACTATGGCTACACCTTC
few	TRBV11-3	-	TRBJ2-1	CASSLDSQNEQFF	TGTGCCAGCAGCTTAGACTCGCAGAATGAGCAGTTCTTC